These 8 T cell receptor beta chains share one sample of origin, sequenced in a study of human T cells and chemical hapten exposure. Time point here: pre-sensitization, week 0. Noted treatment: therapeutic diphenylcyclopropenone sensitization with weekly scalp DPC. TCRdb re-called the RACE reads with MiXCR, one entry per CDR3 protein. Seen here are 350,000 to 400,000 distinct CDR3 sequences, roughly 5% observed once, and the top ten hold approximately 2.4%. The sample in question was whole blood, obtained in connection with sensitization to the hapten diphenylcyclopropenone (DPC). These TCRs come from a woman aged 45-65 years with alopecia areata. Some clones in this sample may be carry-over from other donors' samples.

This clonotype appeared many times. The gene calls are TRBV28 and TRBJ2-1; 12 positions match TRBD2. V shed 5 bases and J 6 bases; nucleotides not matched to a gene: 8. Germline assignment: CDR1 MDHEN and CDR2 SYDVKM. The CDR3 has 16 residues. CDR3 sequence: CASSGRLAGAINEQFF. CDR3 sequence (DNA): TGTGCCAGCAGTGGACGACTAGCGGGAGCGATCAATGAGCAGTTCTTC.

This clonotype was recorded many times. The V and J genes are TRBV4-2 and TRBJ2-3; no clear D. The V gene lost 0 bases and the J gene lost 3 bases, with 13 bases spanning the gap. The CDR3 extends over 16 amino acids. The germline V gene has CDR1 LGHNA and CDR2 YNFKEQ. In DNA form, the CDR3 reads TGTGCCAGCAGCCAAGATCCGAGCCGAGGTACAGATACGCAGTATTTT. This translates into CASSQDPSRGTDTQYF.

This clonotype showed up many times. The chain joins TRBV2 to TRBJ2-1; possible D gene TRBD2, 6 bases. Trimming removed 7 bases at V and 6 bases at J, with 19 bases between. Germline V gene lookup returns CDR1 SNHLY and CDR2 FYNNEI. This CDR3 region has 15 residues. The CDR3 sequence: CASTWGDPAFNEQFF. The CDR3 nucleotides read TGTGCCAGCACCTGGGGGGACCCAGCTTTCAATGAGCAGTTCTTC.

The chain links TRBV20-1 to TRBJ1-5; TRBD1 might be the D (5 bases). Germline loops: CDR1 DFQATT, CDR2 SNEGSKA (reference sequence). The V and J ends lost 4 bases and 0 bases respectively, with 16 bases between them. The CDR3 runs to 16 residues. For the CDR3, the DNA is TGCAGTGCTAAACCAGAAGGGGAATATAGCAATCAGCCCCAGCATTTT. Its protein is CSAKPEGEYSNQPQHF.

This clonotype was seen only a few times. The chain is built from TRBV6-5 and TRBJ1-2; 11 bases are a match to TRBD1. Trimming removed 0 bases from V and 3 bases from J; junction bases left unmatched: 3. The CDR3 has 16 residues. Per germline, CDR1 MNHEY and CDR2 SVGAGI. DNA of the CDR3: TGTGCCAGCAGTTACTCCGGACAGGGGGCCTACTATGGCTACACCTTC. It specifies CASSYSGQGAYYGYTF.

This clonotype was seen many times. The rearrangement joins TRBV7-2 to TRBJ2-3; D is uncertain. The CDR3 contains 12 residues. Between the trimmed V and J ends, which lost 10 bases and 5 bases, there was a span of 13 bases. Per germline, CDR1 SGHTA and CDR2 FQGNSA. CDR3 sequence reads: CATLGLGDTQYF. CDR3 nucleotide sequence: TGTGCCACCCTGGGCCTGGGAGATACGCAGTATTTT.

CDR3 loop: CSVRRGNEQFF. The CDR3 nucleotides are TGCAGCGTTCGCCGAGGGAATGAGCAGTTCTTC. V gene TRBV29-1 combines with J gene TRBJ2-1; perhaps TRBD2 as D (5 bases). The germline CDR1 and CDR2 sequences are SQVTM and ANQGSEA. The CDR3 runs to 11 residues. V was cut by 5 bases and J by 7 bases, with 9 bases left in between.

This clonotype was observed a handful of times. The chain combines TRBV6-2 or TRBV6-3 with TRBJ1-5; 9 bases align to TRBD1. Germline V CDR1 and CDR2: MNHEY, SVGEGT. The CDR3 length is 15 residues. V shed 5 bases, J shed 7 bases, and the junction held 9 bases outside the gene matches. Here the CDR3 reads CASSPADRGVQPQHF. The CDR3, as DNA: TGTGCCAGCAGTCCCGCGGACAGGGGTGTCCAGCCCCAGCATTTT.